The 13 T cell receptor beta chains below were found in one sample sequenced in a study of shared clonotypes between healthy human individuals. TCRdb's table, derived via immunoSEQ multiplex PCR, lists solely in-frame clones and lacks some. The table lists about 1,900,000 clones, approximately 94% of them singletons. Naive CD8 cells were CD45RO-negative, positively selected for CCR7, excluding terminally differentiated effector memory CD45RA+ cells. Sequenced sample: naive CD8+ T cells sorted from blood. All receptors come from a man between 18 and 35 years old in good health.

This chain joins TRBV5-8 and TRBJ1-1; D call uncertain. Trimming cost V 5 bases and J 1 base, with 12 bases left between them. Germline values: CDR1 SGHTS, CDR2 YDEGEE. CDR3 size: 14 residues. The CDR3: CASRYEWGNTEAFF. The CDR3 DNA follows: TGTGCCAGCAGATATGAATGGGGGAACACTGAAGCTTTCTTT.

This CDR3 is CASSITGDGNQPQHF. The CDR3 DNA is TGTGCCAGCAGCATTACAGGGGATGGCAATCAGCCCCAGCATTTT. The J gene is TRBJ1-5, the V gene TRBV28; TRBD1 aligns across 7 bases. CDR3 length: 15 amino acids. Trimming took 6 bases from V and 2 from J; bases not matched to a gene: 7. Germline V gene sequence: CDR1 MDHEN, CDR2 SYDVKM.

The chain is built from TRBV5-1 and TRBJ2-3; D is ambiguous. The CDR3 runs 15 residues. CDR1 and CDR2 from the germline V gene are SGHRS and YFSETQ. V was clipped by 4 bases and J by 1 base, with 13 bases between them. CDR3 coding DNA: TGCGCCAGCAGCCGTTCTCCGGCCGGCACAGATACGCAGTATTTT. Its protein product is CASSRSPAGTDTQYF.

Note on this clone: Other DNA sequences in this sample translate to the same CDR3. The chain is built from TRBV2 and TRBJ2-1; D uncertain. V was clipped by 4 bases and J by 0 bases, with 7 bases between them. The CDR3 is 14 residues long. CDR1 is SNHLY, CDR2 FYNNEI, per germline. The CDR3 sequence is CASSGPSSYNEQFF. The DNA for the CDR3 is TGTGCCAGCAGTGGACCAAGCTCCTACAATGAGCAGTTCTTC.

The V gene is TRBV7-8, the J gene TRBJ2-7, with TRBD2 matching over 9 bases. The CDR3 consists of 15 residues. J was trimmed by 1 base and V by 0 bases; bases with no gene match: 1. Germline CDR1 and CDR2: SGHVS and FQNEAQ. CDR3 nucleotide sequence: TGTGCCAGCAGCTTAGCTAGCGGGAGATCCTACGAGCAGTACTTC. Its protein product is CASSLASGRSYEQYF.

Remarks on this clone: The identical CDR3 is also encoded by other nucleotide sequences in the sample. The chain carries TRBV11-2 and TRBJ2-1, with D unclear. CDR3 length: 11 amino acids. In germline, CDR1 is SGHAT, CDR2 FQNNGV. The V gene lost 5 bases and the J gene lost 9 bases, with 8 bases spanning the gap. The DNA for the CDR3 is TGTGCCAGCAGCCCACCGGGTGAGCAGTTCTTC. Translated, it gives CASSPPGEQFF.

The chain employs TRBV20-1 and TRBJ2-7; a possible D gene is TRBD1 (5 bases). CDR3 length: 11 residues. Germline V gene data show CDR1 as DFQATT and CDR2 as SNEGSKA (reference sequence). Trimming took off 4 bases at V and 6 bases at J, with 10 bases between the two ends. CDR3 sequence: CSANMGPEQYF. The CDR3 bases are TGCAGTGCTAATATGGGGCCCGAGCAGTACTTC.

The chain employs TRBV7-9 and TRBJ2-3; D gene unclear. CDR1 SEHNR and CDR2 FQNEAQ come from the germline V gene (reference sequence). The CDR3 is 15 residues long. V lost 5 bases to trimming and J lost 0 bases, with 12 bases between them. This chain's CDR3 is CASSLDWYSTDTQYF. CDR3 bases: TGTGCCAGCAGCCTCGACTGGTATAGCACAGATACGCAGTATTTT. Looking up the rest from reference TRBV7-9 and TRBJ2-3 gives the full variable domain: DTGVSQNPRHKITKRGQNVTFRCDPISEHNRLYWYRQTLGQGPEFLTYFQNEAQLEKSRLLSDRFSAERPKGSFSTLEIQRTEQGDSAMYLCASSLDWYSTDTQYFGPGTRLTVL.

The rearrangement joins TRBV27 to TRBJ2-3; D gene ambiguous. Trimming removed 5 bases from V and 2 bases from J, with 20 bases in between. CDR3 length: 17 residues. CDR1 MNHEY and CDR2 SMNVEV come from the germline V gene (reference sequence). In DNA form, the CDR3 reads TGTGCCAGCAGTCCATCTCTAGGGTCAATTATCACAGATACGCAGTATTTT. It translates to CASSPSLGSIITDTQYF.

The chain's CDR3 is CASSLALQGYEQYF. The CDR3, as DNA: TGTGCCAGCAGCTTAGCTTTACAGGGCTACGAGCAGTACTTC. The rearrangement uses TRBV7-6 and TRBJ2-7; tentatively, D is TRBD1 (6 bases). CDR1 and CDR2 (germline): SGHVS, FNYEAQ. V was pared by 0 bases and J by 3 bases, with 9 bases between. This CDR3 comprises 14 residues.

The chain couples TRBV11-2 to TRBJ1-1; D gene uncertain. From germline, CDR1 is SGHAT and CDR2 FQNNGV. V was clipped by 3 bases and J by 11 bases, with 10 bases between them. The CDR3 has 11 residues. The CDR3 protein is CASSFLAYAFF. In nucleotides, the CDR3 is TGTGCCAGCAGCTTCCTGGCATACGCTTTCTTT.

V is TRBV19 and J is TRBJ2-7; a weak D match, TRBD1 (6 bases). V lost 8 bases and J 5 bases, leaving 16 bases between the germline ends. Looked up from germline, CDR1 is LNHDA and CDR2 is SQIVND (reference sequence). The CDR3 consists of 13 residues. In DNA, the CDR3 is TGTGCCAGTTCAGACAGGTTTGGGGACGAGCAGTACTTC. Translating it yields CASSDRFGDEQYF.

The CDR3 nucleotides are TGCGCCAGCAGTGAGTTAGGGACTAGCGGGATTGAAGACGAGCAGTACTTC. Amino acid sequence: CASSELGTSGIEDEQYF. The chain uses TRBV10-1 and TRBJ2-7; TRBD2 aligns across 13 bases. Germline CDR1 is WNHNN and CDR2 is SYGVQD (reference sequence). This CDR3 is 17 amino acids long. Trimming removed 1 base from V and 5 bases from J; junction bases left unmatched: 8.